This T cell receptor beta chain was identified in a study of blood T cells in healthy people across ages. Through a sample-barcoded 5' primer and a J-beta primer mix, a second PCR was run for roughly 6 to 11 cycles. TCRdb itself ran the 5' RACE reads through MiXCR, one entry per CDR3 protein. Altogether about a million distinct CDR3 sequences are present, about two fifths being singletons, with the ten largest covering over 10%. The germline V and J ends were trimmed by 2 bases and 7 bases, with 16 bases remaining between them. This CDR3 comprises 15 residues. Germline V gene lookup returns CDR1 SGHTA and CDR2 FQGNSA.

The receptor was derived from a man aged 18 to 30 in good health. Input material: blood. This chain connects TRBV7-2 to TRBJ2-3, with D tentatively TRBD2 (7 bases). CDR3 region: CASSLFGGPSHTQYF. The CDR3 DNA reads TGTGCCAGCAGCTTATTCGGGGGGCCCAGCCATACGCAGTATTTT.